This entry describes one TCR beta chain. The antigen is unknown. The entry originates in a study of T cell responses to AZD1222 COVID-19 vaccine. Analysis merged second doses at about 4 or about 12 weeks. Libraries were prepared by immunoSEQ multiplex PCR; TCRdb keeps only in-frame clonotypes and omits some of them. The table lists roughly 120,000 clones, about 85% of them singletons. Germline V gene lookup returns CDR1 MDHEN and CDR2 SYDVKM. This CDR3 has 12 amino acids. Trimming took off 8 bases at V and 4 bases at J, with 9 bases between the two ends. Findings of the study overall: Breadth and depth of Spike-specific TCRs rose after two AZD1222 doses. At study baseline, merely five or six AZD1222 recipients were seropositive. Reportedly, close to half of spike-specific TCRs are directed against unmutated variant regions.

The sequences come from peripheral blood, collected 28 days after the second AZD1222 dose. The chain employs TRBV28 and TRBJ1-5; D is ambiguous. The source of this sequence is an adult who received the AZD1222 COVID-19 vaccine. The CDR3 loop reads CASYSGNQPQHF. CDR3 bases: TGTGCCAGCTACTCGGGGAATCAGCCCCAGCATTTT.